The rows below give T cell receptor beta chains drawn from one sample of a study of T cells after yellow fever vaccination. TCRdb re-derived calls from the 5' RACE reads in MiXCR, one entry per CDR3 protein. The sample has around 610,000 distinct CDR3 sequences; around an eighth are singletons. The sequencing used PBMCs, collected on the day of the yellow fever booster vaccination. The receptor set was obtained from a man aged 30 to 39 who received the YFV17D yellow fever vaccine. CDR3s include the opening cysteine and the closing phenylalanine or tryptophan. A D gene is named only where the DNA matches it firmly. Clone size, where shown, is once, few, many, or a class for clones that have expanded.

>TRBJ1-4|few|-|TRBV18|15
CASSQGVSSNEKLFF
TGTGCCAGCTCACAGGGAGTTTCATCTAATGAAAAACTGTTTTTT
>TRBJ1-6|-|-|TRBV20-1|15
CSAKEARTYNSPLHF
TGCAGTGCTAAAGAGGCCCGAACTTATAATTCACCCCTCCACTTT
>TRBJ2-7|few|-|TRBV5-1|16
CASSSASGGVFYEQYF
TGCGCCAGCAGCTCTGCCTCAGGGGGGGTATTTTACGAGCAGTACTTC
>TRBJ2-7|few|TRBD2|TRBV20-1|14
CSAPQGTSGYEQYF
TGCAGTGCTCCCCAAGGGACTAGCGGCTACGAGCAGTACTTC
>TRBJ2-1|few|TRBD2|TRBV29-1|15
CSVPLLAGGYNEQFF
TGCAGCGTTCCCTTACTAGCGGGAGGATACAATGAGCAGTTCTTC
>TRBJ2-1|-|-|TRBV20-1|15
CSAPPRGYPYNEQFF
TGCAGTGCCCCACCGAGGGGGTACCCCTACAATGAGCAGTTCTTC
>TRBJ2-5|-|-|TRBV3-1|15
CASSQVRSVQENQYF
TGTGCCAGCAGCCAAGTAAGGTCAGTCCAAGAGAACCAGTACTTC
>TRBJ2-1|few|TRBD2|TRBV19|17
CASSIVSGRASYNEQFF
TGTGCCAGTAGTATAGTTTCCGGGAGGGCCTCCTACAATGAGCAGTTCTTC
>TRBJ1-2|-|-|TRBV10-3|12
CAISETGPNYTF
TGTGCCATCAGTGAGACAGGGCCAAACTACACCTTC
>TRBJ1-1|-|-|TRBV5-1|13
CASSPYSNTEAFF
TGCGCCAGCAGCCCGTATTCGAACACTGAAGCTTTCTTT
>TRBJ2-2|few|TRBD2|TRBV6-2/TRBV6-3|17
CASSRLISGINTGELFF
TGTGCCAGCAGTCGTCTTATAAGCGGGATAAATACCGGGGAGCTGTTTTTT
>TRBJ2-7|-|TRBD1|TRBV28|13
CASSTARQGEQYF
TGTGCCAGCAGTACAGCAAGACAGGGCGAGCAGTACTTC
>TRBJ2-2|few|-|TRBV25-1|12
CASSPGDGELFF
TGTGCCAGCAGCCCGGGTGATGGGGAGCTGTTTTTT
>TRBJ2-3|-|TRBD2|TRBV6-1|15
CASRRTSGDTDTQYF
TGTGCCAGCAGAAGGACTAGCGGGGACACAGATACGCAGTATTTT
>TRBJ1-5|once|TRBD1|TRBV20-1|14
CSARPDRDNQPQHF
TGCAGTGCTAGGCCCGACAGGGATAATCAGCCCCAGCATTTT
>TRBJ2-1|-|TRBD2|TRBV4-2|17
CASSQEGSGRAINEQFF
TGTGCCAGCAGCCAAGAGGGTAGCGGGAGGGCCATTAATGAGCAGTTCTTC
>TRBJ2-2|-|-|TRBV7-2|13
CASSFMWTGELFF
TGTGCCAGCAGCTTTATGTGGACCGGGGAGCTGTTTTTT